A single count supports the clone carrying this T cell receptor (beta chain). No antigen is known for it. This record comes from a study of chemoradiotherapy in HPV16-positive cancers. The wider study: Functional T-cell assays on a couple of HPV16-positive patients' cells defined candidate HPV-specific clones and common TCR motifs. General study findings and limits: The functional HPV-specific definition rests on just two HPV16-positive patients. Non-HPV-specific T cells did not expand in tumors during treatment, whereas candidate HPV-specific clones and E7-related motifs did. In HPV16-positive patients, HPV-responsive T-cell expansion tracked better recurrence-free survival.

Clones were read by immunoSEQ multiplex PCR, and TCRdb kept only the in-frame ones, dropping some. Of tens of thousands of clones listed, roughly 90% were seen once; the top ten hold roughly 5%. With V trimmed by 2 bases and J by 0 bases, 9 bases remained unmatched. Germline loops: CDR1 GTSNPN, CDR2 SVGIG (reference sequence). The CDR3 spans 19 residues. This material consisted of blood, taken from a patient who underwent chemoradiotherapy. This sequence was found in a human donor with HPV-associated anogenital cancer. The chain uses TRBV30 and TRBJ2-1, with TRBD2 identical over 14 bases. Here the CDR3 reads CAWSSRTSGRKSSYNEQFF. CDR3 sequence (DNA): TGTGCCTGGAGTTCCAGGACTAGCGGGAGGAAAAGCTCCTACAATGAGCAGTTCTTC. Filled out from reference TRBV30 and TRBJ2-1, the complete variable domain reads SQTIHQWPATLVQPVGSPLSLECTVEGTSNPNLYWYRQAAGRGLQLLFYSVGIGQISSEVPQNLSASRPQDRQFILSSKKLLLSDSGFYLCAWSSRTSGRKSSYNEQFFGPGTRLTVL.